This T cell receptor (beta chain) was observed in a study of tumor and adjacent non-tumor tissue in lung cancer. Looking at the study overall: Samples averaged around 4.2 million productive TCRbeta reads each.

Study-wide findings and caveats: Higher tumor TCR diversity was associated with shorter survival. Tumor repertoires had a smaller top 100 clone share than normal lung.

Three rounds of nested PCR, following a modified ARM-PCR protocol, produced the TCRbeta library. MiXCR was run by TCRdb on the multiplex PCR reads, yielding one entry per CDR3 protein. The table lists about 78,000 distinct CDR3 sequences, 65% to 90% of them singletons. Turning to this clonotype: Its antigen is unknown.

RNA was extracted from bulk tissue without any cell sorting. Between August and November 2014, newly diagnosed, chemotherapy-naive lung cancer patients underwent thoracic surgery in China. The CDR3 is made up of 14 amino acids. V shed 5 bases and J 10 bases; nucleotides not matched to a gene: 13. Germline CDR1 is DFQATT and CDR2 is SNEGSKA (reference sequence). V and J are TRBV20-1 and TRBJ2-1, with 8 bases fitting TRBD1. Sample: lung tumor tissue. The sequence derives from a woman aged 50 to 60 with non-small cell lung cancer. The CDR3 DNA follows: TGCAGTGCTCGCGGGGCAGGGGGCGTATACGAGCAGTTCTTC. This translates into CSARGAGGVYEQFF.